This T cell receptor (beta chain) appears in the sequencing data of a study of T cells in Graves' hyperthyroidism and ophthalmopathy. Study results and caveats: Blood held most thyroid clonotypes expanded above 0.001 frequency.

RNA transcripts yielded amplified TCR beta CDR3 regions. First-round RT-PCR targeting the TCR CDR3 was performed with the HTBI primer set. TCRdb reprocessed the multiplex PCR reads with MiXCR, giving one entry per CDR3 protein. This sample has about 840,000 distinct CDR3 sequences, with over 35% found just once. In its sample, this clonotype was seen a few times. Its target is not known. Trimming removed 5 bases from V and 8 bases from J, with 15 bases in between. The CDR3 consists of 13 residues. Lactation, pregnancy, other autoimmune disease or uncontrolled infection excluded patients. Input material: blood. This sequence was found in a man between 18 and 35 years old with Graves' hyperthyroidism. V and J are TRBV12-3 or TRBV12-4 and TRBJ1-1, with D hard to call. In nucleotides, the CDR3 is TGTGCCAGCAGTGAATCACCAACTAAAGAAGCTTTCTTT. It specifies CASSESPTKEAFF.